This TCR beta chain derives from a study of OX40 agonist ivuxolimab in advanced cancers. On the study more broadly: Earlier anti-PD-1, anti-PD-L1 or anti-CTLA-4 therapy was permitted; under 50% had received some.

Libraries were prepared by immunoSEQ multiplex PCR; TCRdb keeps only in-frame clonotypes and omits some of them. The data hold 26,000 or so clones, with approximately 84% observed a single time. CDR3 length: 13 amino acids. V lost 3 bases and J lost 5, with 10 bases in between. Germline CDR1 is LNHDA and CDR2 is SQIVND (reference sequence). The receptor was derived from an adult with an advanced solid tumor such as melanoma, head and neck, liver or kidney cancer. The chain joins TRBV19 to TRBJ1-1; D remains ambiguous. Material: CD4+ or CD8+ T cells sorted from blood, obtained in a trial of the OX40 agonist ivuxolimab. This CDR3 reads CASSISLGTEAFF. In DNA form, the CDR3 reads TGTGCCAGTAGTATTTCGTTGGGGACTGAAGCTTTCTTT.